The clone carrying this T cell receptor (beta chain) showed up just a few times. Its cognate antigen is unknown. With cryopreserved PBMCs as the source, around 2 micrograms of genomic DNA went to TCR beta libraries. Sequencing used immunoSEQ multiplex PCR; TCRdb keeps in-frame clones, though not all of them. The profile shows about 50,000 clones, around 68% of them singletons. The sample is drawn from a study of cytotoxic CD8 clonotypes in ibrutinib-treated CLL. CDR1 and CDR2 from the germline V gene are ENHRY and SYGVKD. Losses at the gene ends were 3 bases for V and 0 bases for J; bases not matched to a gene: 3. This CDR3 is built from 15 residues. Points from the study as a whole: Under treatment, the uncommon public clonotypes either contracted or remained stable.

The starting material was PBMCs, obtained after 12 months of ibrutinib treatment. The sequence came from a human donor with chronic lymphocytic leukemia. The chain recombines TRBV10-3 with TRBJ2-7, with 9 positions matching TRBD1. CDR3 DNA sequence: TGTGCCATCAGTGATGGGGGACAGGGCTCCTACGAGCAGTACTTC. It codes for CAISDGGQGSYEQYF.